This T cell receptor beta chain originates from a study of shared clonotypes between healthy human individuals (dated by TCRdb to about 2020). Study-wide context: Two women and a few men aged 18 to 49 years were included in the cohort. For each donor, CD4 naive and CD4 memory were each run on three plates, CD8 naive on two plates, and CD8 memory on one plate. Blood TCR repertoires of several healthy adults were deeply sequenced to estimate repertoire size and the extent of clonotype sharing between individuals. Different laboratories and diverse techniques were used to prepare libraries and sequence TCR repertoires, to increase sequencing depth and limit assay-specific biases. Per donor, leukapheresis produced somewhere between about 0.85 and 10 billion PBMCs.

As to this clone: Its antigen has not been determined. No base quality values were provided; no much bigger clone lies one nucleotide off.

The CDR3 runs 13 residues from the cysteine to the phenylalanine. CDR3 DNA is the only sequence kept; it has 39 bases, read in frame from the first base. The germline V gene gives CDR1 as SGHTA and CDR2 as FQGNSA. The V and J ends are trimmed by 4 bases and 5 bases, leaving 9 bases between them. Here is what the overall study found, with its caveats: Incomplete sequencing was indicated by rarefaction of sorted-subset datasets, despite the large sequencing depth. Sharing across a few donors was observed for approximately 4.6% of naive CD4, less than 4% of naive CD8, 2% to 2.5% of memory CD4, and roughly 0.4% of memory CD8 clonotypes. The genetic and exposure-history diversity represented was limited by the small number of donors. Pairwise subsampling led to the expectation that sequencing depth would affect the degree of clonotype sharing among donors. Estimated clonotype richness was generally larger for naive than for memory subsets. Higher generation probabilities were observed for clonotypes shared by all four sorted-subset donors than for non-shared clonotypes. Sampling was restricted to blood, and TCR repertoires in tissues likely differ from the TCR repertoires found in blood.

Using the deep immunoSEQ assay, multiplex PCR amplified TCR CDR3 regions from genomic DNA. Genomic DNA extracted from each cell subset was distributed evenly over all wells of several immunoSEQ 96-well plates, and each plate served as one replicate. For sorted subsets, roughly 0.2 ug genomic DNA, equal to 30,000 or so T cell genomes, was loaded into each replicate PCR. Purified libraries were measured with a Qubit 3.0 fluorometer, size-checked on a Bioanalyzer 2100, and measured again with the KAPA Library Quantification kit. Each immunoSEQ 96-well plate was sequenced on its own single-read 150-cycle Illumina NextSeq 550 flow cell. The authors processed their data as follows. The immunoSEQ output contained only junctional sequences without quality scores, so filtering could not match that applied to full-length reads. To assign V/J genes and CDR3, sequences were annotated using PyIR, a Python wrapper for IgBLAST v1.9, with IMGT germline references. Reads with weak V/J assignments (E-value above 1e-6), missing CDR3, stop codons, out-of-frame junctions, or ambiguous translated residues were removed. V3J clonotypes were defined as sequences sharing an identical inferred V gene, J gene, and CDR3 amino acid sequence. Percentage overlap between repertoires was calculated by dividing the number of shared unique clonotypes by the size of the smaller repertoire. Repertoire richness was assessed with RTK rarefaction, the Chao1 estimator, and Recon v2.1 estimates of unobserved clonotypes. OLGA was used to compute generation probabilities for all TCRbeta clonotypes that the gDNA method yielded from a handful of donors. TCRdb obtained this table from immuneACCESS and retained in-frame rearrangements with V and J assigned. These tables miss some clones; where compared with another copy, unresolved V genes account for less than half of the shortfall, and the remainder is unexplained. The D gene and trimming were derived from the DNA, and the V and J assignments and clone size from that table. This sample has approximately 980,000 clones in its table, and 70% to 85% of those were observed once. Approximately 1.5% of the sample comes from the top ten.

Healthy HIV-negative adults with no recently reported acute infections or vaccinations were included as donors. Every donor was a Caucasian adult living in Nashville, Tennessee, USA. CD4+ T cells were enriched by magnetic negative selection, after which naive cells were positively selected on CD45RA and the negative fraction was taken as the memory subset. Blood was collected by leukapheresis, and PBMCs were isolated by Ficoll-Histopaque density gradient centrifugation and then cryopreserved in liquid nitrogen vapor phase. Analytical flow cytometry was used to check the purity and quantity of each magnetically sorted T cell population. Each sorted fraction had its genomic DNA isolated and then quantified by UV absorbance on a Nanodrop 2000c.

The rearranged chain carries TRBV7-2 and TRBJ1-5; the D gene is possibly TRBD1, with 6 bases matching. This TCR derives from a man between 18 and 29 years old in good health. The sequenced material came from memory CD4+ T cells sorted from blood. Taken with the paper, the label for cell subset or site translates to: CD45RA-negative fraction. This receptor carries the CDR3 CASSYPGDQPQHF. The bases are TGTGCCAGCAGCTATCCAGGGGATCAGCCCCAGCATTTT.